This TCR beta chain was recorded in a study of OX40 agonist ivuxolimab in advanced cancers. At the level of the study: Eligibility admitted prior anti-PD-1, anti-PD-L1 or anti-CTLA-4 therapy; 40% to 50% had some.

The germline V gene encodes CDR1 MNHNY and CDR2 SVGAGI (reference sequence). This CDR3 has 16 amino acids. Trimming pared 2 bases from V and 2 bases from J, leaving 15 bases between. Comments on this clone: The target antigen is unknown.

Method: immunoSEQ multiplex PCR; TCRdb's copy keeps in-frame clones and lacks some. This table has some 70,000 clones, 91% appearing once. Exclusion of a patient followed from autoimmune disease history or systemic immunosuppression. Study-wide points: Low normalized T-cell clonal expansion was also seen in some nonresponders. Compared with CD4+, CD8+ T cells on average had more expanded clones.

The J gene is TRBJ2-5, the V gene TRBV6-6; TRBD1 might be the D (5 bases). The material sequenced was CD4+ or CD8+ T cells sorted from blood, taken in a trial of the OX40 agonist ivuxolimab. The clonotype comes from an adult with an advanced solid tumor such as melanoma, head and neck, liver or kidney cancer. The CDR3 is CASSYPQGVRQETQYF. CDR3 coding DNA: TGTGCCAGCAGTTACCCCCAAGGGGTGAGGCAAGAGACCCAGTACTTC.